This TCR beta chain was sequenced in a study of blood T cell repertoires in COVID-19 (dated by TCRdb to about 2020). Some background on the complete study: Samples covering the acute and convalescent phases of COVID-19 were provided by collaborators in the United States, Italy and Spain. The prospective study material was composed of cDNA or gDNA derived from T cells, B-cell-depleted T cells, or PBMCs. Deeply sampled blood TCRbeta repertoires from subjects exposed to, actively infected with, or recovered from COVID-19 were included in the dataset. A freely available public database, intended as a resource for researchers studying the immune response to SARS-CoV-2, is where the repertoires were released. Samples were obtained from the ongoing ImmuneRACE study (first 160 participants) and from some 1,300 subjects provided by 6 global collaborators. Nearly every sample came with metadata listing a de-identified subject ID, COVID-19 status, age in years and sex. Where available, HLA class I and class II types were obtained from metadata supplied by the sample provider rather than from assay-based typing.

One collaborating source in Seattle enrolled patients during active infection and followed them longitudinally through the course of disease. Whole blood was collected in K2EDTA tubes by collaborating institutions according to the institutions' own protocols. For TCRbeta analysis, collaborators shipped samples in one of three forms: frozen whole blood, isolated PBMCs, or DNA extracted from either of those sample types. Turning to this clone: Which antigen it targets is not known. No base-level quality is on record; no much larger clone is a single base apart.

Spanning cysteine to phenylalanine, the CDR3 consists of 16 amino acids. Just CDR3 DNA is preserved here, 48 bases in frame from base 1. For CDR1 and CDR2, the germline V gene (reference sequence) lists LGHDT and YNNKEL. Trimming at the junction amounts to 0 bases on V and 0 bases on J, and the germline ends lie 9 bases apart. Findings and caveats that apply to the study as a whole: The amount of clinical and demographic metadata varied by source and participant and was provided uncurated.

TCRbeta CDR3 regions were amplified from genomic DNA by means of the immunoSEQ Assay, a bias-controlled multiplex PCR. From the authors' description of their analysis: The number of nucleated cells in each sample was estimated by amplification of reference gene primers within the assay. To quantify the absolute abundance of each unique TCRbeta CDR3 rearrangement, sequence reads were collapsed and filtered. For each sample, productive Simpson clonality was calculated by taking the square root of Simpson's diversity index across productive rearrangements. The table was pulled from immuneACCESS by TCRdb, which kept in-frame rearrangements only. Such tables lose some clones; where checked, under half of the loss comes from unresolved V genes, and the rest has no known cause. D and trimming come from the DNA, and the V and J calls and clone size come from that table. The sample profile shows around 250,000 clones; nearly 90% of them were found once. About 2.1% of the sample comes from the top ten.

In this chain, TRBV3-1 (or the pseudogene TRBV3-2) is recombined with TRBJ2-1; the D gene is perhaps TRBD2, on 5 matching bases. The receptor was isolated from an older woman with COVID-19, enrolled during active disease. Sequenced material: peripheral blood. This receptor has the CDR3 CASSQERVSSYNEQFF. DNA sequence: TGTGCCAGCAGCCAAGAGCGGGTGAGCTCCTACAATGAGCAGTTCTTC.